This TCR beta chain came from a study of blood T cell repertoires in COVID-19. Clones were sequenced by immunoSEQ multiplex PCR, and TCRdb holds only the in-frame ones, with some missing. The table shows around 40,000 clones, with about 82% occurring only once. The J segment lost 7 bases and the V segment lost 3 bases, leaving 7 bases of the junction unmatched. Per the germline V gene, CDR1 is LGHDT and CDR2 is YNNKEL (reference sequence). This CDR3 region has 15 residues. V gene TRBV3-1 (or the pseudogene TRBV3-2) combines with J gene TRBJ2-5, with 11 bases that match TRBD1. The receptor comes from a human donor in a cohort sampled during active COVID-19. What was sequenced was peripheral blood. The CDR3 loop reads CASSHAAGTGGTQYF. DNA of the CDR3: TGTGCCAGCAGCCACGCCGCCGGGACAGGGGGGACCCAGTACTTC.